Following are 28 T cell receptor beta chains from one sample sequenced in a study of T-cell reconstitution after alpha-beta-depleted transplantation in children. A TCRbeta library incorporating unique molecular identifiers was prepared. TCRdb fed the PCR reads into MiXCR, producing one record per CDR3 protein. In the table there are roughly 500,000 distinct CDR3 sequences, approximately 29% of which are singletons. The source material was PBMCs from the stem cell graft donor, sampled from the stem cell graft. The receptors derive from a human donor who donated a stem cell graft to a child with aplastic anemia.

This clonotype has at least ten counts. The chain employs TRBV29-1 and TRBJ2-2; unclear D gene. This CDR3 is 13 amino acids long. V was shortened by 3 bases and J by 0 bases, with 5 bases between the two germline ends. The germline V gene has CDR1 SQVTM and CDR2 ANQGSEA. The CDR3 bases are TGCAGCGTTGACAGAGCGAACACCGGGGAGCTGTTTTTT. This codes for CSVDRANTGELFF.

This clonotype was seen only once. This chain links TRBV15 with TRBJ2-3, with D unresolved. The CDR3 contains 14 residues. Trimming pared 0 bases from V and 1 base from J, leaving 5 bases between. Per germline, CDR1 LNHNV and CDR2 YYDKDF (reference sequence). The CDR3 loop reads CATSREKGTDTQYF. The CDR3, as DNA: TGTGCCACCAGCAGAGAGAAGGGCACAGATACGCAGTATTTT.

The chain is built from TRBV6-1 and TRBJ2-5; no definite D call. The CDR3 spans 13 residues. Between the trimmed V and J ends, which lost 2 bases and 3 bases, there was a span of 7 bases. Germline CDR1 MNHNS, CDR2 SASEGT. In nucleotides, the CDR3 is TGTGCCAGCAGTGAAATCAGGAAAGAGACCCAGTACTTC. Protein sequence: CASSEIRKETQYF.

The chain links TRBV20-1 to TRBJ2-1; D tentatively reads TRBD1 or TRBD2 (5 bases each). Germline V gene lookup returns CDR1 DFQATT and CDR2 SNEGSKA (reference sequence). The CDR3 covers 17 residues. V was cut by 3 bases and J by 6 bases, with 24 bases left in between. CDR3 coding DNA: TGCAGTGCTAGGTTGATAGGGACGTACGCTCCCCTCAATGAGCAGTTCTTC. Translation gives CSARLIGTYAPLNEQFF.

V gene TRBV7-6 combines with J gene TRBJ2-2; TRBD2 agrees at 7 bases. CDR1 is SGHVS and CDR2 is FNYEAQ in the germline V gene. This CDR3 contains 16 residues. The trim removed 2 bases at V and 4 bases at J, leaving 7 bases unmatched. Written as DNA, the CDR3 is TGTGCCAGCAGCTTATATGCGGGAGTCGTCACCGGGGAGCTGTTTTTT. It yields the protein CASSLYAGVVTGELFF. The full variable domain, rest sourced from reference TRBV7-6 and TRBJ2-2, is GAGVSQSPRYKVTKRGQDVALRCDPISGHVSLYWYRQALGQGPEFLTYFNYEAQQDKSGLPNDRFSAERPEGSISTLTIQRTEQRDSAMYRCASSLYAGVVTGELFFGEGSRLTVL.

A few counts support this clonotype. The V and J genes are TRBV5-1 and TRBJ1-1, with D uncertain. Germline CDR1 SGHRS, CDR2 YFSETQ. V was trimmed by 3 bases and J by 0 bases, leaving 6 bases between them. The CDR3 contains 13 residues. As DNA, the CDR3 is TGCGCCAGCAGCTCCTCAGTGAACACTGAAGCTTTCTTT. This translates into CASSSSVNTEAFF. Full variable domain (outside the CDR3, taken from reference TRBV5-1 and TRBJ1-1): KAGVTQTPRYLIKTRGQQVTLSCSPISGHRSVSWYQQTPGQGLQFLFEYFSETQRNKGNFPGRFSGRQFSNSRSEMNVSTLELGDSALYLCASSSSVNTEAFFGQGTRLTVV.

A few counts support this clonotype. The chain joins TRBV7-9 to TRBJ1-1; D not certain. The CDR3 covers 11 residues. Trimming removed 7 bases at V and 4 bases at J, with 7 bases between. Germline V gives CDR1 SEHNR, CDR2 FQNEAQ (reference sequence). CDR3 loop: CASMSGTEAFF. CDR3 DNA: TGTGCCAGCATGTCTGGCACTGAAGCTTTCTTT.

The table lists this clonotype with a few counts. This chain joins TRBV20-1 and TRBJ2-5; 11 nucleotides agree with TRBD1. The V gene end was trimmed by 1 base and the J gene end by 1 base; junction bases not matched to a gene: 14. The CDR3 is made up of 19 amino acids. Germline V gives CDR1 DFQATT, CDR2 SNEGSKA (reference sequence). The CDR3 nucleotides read TGCAGTGCTAGAGCGGGACAGGGGGACCCTCGCGGCCCCCAAGAGACCCAGTACTTC. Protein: CSARAGQGDPRGPQETQYF.

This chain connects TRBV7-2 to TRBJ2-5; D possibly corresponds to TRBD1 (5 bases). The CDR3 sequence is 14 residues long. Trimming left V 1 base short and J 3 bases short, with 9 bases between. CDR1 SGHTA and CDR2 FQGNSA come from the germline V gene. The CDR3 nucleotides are TGTGCCAGCAGCTTAGGCAGGGTTGAAGAGACCCAGTACTTC. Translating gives CASSLGRVEETQYF.

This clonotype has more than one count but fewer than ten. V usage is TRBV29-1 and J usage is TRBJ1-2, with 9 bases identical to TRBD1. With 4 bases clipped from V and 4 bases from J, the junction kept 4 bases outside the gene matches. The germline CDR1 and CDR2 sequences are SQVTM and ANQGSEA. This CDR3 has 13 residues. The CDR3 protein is CSVGGQGPYGYTF. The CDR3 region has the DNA TGCAGCGTTGGGGGACAGGGACCCTATGGCTACACCTTC.

CDR3 sequence: CASSQVSLTVEAFF. CDR3 nucleotide sequence: TGTGCCAGCAGCCAAGTCTCCCTGACAGTTGAAGCTTTCTTT. This chain connects TRBV14 to TRBJ1-1; tentatively, D is TRBD1 (5 bases). This CDR3 region has 14 residues. V was trimmed by 1 base and J by 7 bases, leaving 13 bases between them. Per the germline V gene, CDR1 is SGHDN and CDR2 is FVKESK.

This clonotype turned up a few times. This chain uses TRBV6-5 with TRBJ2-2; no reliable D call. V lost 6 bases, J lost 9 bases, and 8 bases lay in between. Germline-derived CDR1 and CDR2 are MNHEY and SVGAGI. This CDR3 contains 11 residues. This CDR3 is CASSVLRELFF. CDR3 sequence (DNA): TGTGCCAGCAGCGTTCTTAGGGAGCTGTTTTTT.

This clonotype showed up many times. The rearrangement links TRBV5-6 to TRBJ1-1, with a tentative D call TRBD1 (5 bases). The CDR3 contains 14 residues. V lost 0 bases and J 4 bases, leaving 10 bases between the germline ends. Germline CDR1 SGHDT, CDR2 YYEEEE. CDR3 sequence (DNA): TGTGCCAGCAGCTTGGTCCAGGGAAGCACTGAAGCTTTCTTT. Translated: CASSLVQGSTEAFF.

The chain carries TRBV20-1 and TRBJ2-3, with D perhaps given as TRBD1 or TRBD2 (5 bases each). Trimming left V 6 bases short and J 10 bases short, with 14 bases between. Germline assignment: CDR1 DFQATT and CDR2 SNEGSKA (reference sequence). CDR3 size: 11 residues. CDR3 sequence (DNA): TGCAGTGCGTCGAGGGGCGACCCGCAGTATTTT. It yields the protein CSASRGDPQYF.

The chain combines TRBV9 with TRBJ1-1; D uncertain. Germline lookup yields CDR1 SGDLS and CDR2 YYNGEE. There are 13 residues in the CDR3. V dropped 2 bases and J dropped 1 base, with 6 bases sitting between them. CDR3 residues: CASSVNGNTEAFF. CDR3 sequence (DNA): TGTGCCAGCAGCGTTAACGGGAACACTGAAGCTTTCTTT.

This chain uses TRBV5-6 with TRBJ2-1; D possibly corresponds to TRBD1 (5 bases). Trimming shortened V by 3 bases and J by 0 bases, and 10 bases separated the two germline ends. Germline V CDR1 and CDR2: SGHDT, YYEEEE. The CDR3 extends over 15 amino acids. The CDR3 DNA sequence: TGTGCCAGCAGCTCGACTGGGGCCTCCTACAATGAGCAGTTCTTC. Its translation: CASSSTGASYNEQFF.

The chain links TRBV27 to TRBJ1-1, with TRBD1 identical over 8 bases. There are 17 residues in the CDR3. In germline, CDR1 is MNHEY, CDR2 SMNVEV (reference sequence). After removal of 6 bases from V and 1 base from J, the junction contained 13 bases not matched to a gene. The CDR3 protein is CASRFYPNRGGNTEAFF. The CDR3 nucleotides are TGTGCCAGCAGATTTTATCCCAACAGGGGGGGGAACACTGAAGCTTTCTTT.

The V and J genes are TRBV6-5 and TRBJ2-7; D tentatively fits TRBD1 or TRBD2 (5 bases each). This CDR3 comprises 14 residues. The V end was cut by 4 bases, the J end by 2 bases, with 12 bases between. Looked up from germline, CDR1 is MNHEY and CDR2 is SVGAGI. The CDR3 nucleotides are TGTGCCAGCAGTTCTACCGGGACGACCTACGAGCAGTACTTC. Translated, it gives CASSSTGTTYEQYF.

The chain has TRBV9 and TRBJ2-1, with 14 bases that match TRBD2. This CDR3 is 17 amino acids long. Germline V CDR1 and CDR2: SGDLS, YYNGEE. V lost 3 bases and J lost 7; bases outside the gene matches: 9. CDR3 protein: CASSAGTSGRLGNEQFF. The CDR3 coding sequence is TGTGCCAGCAGCGCTGGGACTAGCGGGAGACTAGGGAATGAGCAGTTCTTC.

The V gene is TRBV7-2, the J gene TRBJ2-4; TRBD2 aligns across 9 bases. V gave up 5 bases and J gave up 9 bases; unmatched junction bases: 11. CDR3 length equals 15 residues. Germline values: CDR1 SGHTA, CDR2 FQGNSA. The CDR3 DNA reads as TGTGCCAGCAGCCGCGGGGGGGTGGGTAGTCCCATTCAGTACTTC. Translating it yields CASSRGGVGSPIQYF.

The CDR3 region has the DNA TGTGCCAGTTCGCTAAGACGGCAAGATACGCAGTATTTT. The encoded protein is CASSLRRQDTQYF. The V and J genes are TRBV6-1 and TRBJ2-3; D not resolved. CDR3 length equals 13 residues. CDR1 is MNHNS, CDR2 SASEGT, per germline. V lost 9 bases and J lost 5, with 15 bases in between.

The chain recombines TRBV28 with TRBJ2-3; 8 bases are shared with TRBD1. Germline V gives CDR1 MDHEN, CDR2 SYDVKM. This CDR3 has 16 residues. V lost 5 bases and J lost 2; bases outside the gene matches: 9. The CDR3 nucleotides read TGTGCCAGCAGTCTCCCCCAGGGGGCGGCCACAGATACGCAGTATTTT. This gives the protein CASSLPQGAATDTQYF.

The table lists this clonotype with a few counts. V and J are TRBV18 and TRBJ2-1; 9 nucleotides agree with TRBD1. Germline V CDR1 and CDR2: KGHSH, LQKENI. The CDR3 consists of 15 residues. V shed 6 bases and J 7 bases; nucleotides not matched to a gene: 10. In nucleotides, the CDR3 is TGTGCCAGCTCGCCGGACAGGGGTAATTGGAATGAGCAGTTCTTC. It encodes CASSPDRGNWNEQFF.

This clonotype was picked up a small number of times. The CDR3 coding sequence is TGTGCCACCAGCTCCGGGATTTCTCTATCTGGGGCCAACGTCCTGACTTTC. Its protein product is CATSSGISLSGANVLTF. The rearrangement joins TRBV24-1 to TRBJ2-6; a possible D gene is TRBD2 (5 bases). CDR1 KGHDR and CDR2 SFDVKD come from the germline V gene. This CDR3 has 17 residues. V was trimmed by 7 bases and J by 1 base, leaving 16 bases between them.

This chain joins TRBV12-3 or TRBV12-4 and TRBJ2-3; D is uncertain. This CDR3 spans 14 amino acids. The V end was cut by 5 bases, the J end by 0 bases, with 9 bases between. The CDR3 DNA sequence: TGTGCCAGCAGTCCGCAGAGGAGCACAGATACGCAGTATTTT. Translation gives CASSPQRSTDTQYF.

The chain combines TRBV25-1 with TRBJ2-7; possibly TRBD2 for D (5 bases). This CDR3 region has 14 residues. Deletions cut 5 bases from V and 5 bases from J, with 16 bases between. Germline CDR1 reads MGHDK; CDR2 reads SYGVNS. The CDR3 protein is CASSPVGVRDEQYF. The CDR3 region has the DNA TGTGCCAGCAGTCCGGTGGGAGTTCGGGACGAGCAGTACTTC.

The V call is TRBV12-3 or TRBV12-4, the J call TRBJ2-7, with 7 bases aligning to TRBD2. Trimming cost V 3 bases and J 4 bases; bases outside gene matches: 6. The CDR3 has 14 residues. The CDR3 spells CASSFGGGEYEQYV. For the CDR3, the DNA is TGTGCCAGCAGTTTTGGGGGGGGAGAATACGAGCAGTACGTC.

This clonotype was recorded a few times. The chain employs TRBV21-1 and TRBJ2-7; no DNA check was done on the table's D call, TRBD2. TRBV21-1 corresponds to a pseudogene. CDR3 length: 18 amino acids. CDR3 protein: CASSKNGWLAGRPYEQYV. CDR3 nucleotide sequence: TGTGCCAGCAGCAAAAACGGGTGGCTAGCGGGGAGACCCTACGAGCAGTACGTC.